What follows describes a single TCR beta chain. The sample is drawn from a study of blood T cell repertoires in COVID-19. The wider study: Sites across the United States, Italy and Spain contributed samples from acute and convalescent COVID-19. The cDNA or gDNA used as material had been derived from T cells, B-cell-depleted T cells, or PBMCs.

CDR3 size: 15 residues. V lost 2 bases and J 1 base, leaving 9 bases between the germline ends. The germline CDR1 and CDR2 sequences are SEHNR and FQNEAQ (reference sequence). In the authors' workflow: Amplifying reference gene primers gave estimates of nucleated cell counts. Sequencing was performed with immunoSEQ multiplex PCR; in TCRdb, only in-frame clones are kept and a portion is missing. V and J calls plus clone size are reproduced from that table; the DNA served to infer D and trimming. Of about 80,000 clones in the sample, approximately 78% were seen once. The sequencing sample was made of peripheral blood. The TCR originated in a woman between 65 and 79 years old with acute or convalescent COVID-19. This chain joins TRBV7-9 and TRBJ2-4; possible D gene TRBD2, 6 bases. In DNA, the CDR3 is TGTGCCAGCAGCTTACTCCGGGGGGCCAAAAACATTCAGTACTTC. Residues: CASSLLRGAKNIQYF.